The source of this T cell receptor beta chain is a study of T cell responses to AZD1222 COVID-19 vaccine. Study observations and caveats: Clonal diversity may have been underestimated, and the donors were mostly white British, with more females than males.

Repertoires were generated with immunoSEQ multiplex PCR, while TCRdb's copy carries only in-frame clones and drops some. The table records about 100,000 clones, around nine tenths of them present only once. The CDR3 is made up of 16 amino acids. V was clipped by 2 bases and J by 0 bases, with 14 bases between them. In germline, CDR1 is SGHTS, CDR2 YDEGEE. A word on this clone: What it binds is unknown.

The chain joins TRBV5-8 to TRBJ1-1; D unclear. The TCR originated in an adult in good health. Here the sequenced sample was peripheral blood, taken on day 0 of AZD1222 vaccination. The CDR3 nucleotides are TGTGCCAGCAGCTTTGGCGGGGTAGGGCTGAACACTGAAGCTTTCTTT. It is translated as CASSFGGVGLNTEAFF.